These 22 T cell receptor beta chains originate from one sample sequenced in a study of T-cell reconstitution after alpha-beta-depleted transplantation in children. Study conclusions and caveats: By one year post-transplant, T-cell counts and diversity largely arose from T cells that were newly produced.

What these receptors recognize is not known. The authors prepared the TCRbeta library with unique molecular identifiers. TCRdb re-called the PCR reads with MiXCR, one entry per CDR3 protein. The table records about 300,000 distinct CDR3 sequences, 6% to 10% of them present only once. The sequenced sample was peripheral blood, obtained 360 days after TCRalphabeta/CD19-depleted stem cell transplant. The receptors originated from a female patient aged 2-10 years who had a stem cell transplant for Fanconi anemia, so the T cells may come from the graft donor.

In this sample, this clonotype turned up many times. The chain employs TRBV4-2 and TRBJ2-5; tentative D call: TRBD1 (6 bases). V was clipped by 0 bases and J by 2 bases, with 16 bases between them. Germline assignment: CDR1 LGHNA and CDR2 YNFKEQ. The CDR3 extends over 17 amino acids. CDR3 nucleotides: TGTGCCAGCAGCCAAGAGTGGAAGGTGGGGGCACAAGAGACCCAGTACTTC. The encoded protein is CASSQEWKVGAQETQYF.

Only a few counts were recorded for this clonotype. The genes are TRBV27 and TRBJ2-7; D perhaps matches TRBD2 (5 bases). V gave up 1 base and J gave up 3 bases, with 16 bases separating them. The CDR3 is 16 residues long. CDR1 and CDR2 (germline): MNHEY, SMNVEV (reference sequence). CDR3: CASSLWTPTGGYEQYF. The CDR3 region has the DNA TGTGCCAGCAGTTTATGGACGCCTACCGGAGGCTACGAGCAGTACTTC.

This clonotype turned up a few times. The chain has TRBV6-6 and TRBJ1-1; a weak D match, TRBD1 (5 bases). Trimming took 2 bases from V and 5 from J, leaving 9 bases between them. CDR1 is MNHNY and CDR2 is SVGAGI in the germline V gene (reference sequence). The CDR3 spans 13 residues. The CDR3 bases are TGTGCCAGCAGTTACGGGGGGTCTACTGAAGCTTTCTTT. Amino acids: CASSYGGSTEAFF.

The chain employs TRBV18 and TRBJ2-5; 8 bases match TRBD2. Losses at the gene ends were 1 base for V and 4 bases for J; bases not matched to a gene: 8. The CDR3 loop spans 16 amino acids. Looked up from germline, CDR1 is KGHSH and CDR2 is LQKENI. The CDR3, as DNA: TGTGCCAGCTCACCACTACCGGGACTAGGCCTAGAGACCCAGTACTTC. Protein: CASSPLPGLGLETQYF.

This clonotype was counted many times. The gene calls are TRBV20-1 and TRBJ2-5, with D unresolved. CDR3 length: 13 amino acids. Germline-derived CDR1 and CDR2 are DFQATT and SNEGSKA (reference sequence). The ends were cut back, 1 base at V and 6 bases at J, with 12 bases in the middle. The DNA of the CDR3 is TGCAGTGCTAGAGTTGGTAGTTTACAGACCCAGTACTTC. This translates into CSARVGSLQTQYF.

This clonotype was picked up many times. CDR3 sequence (DNA): TGCAGTGAAAAAAAGCAGAACAGCCTGAACACTGAAGCTTTCTTT. Translation gives CSEKKQNSLNTEAFF. This chain connects TRBV20-1 to TRBJ1-1, with unresolved D. From germline, CDR1 is DFQATT and CDR2 SNEGSKA (reference sequence). The CDR3 spans 15 residues. Trimming removed 7 bases from V and 0 bases from J, with 18 bases in between.

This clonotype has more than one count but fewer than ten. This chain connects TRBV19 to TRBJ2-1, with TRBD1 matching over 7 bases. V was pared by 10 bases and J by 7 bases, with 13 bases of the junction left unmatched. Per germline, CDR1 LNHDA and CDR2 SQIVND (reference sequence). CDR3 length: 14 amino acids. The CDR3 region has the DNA TGTGCCACTTCTACCGGGACAGAAGTTAATGAGCAGTTCTTC. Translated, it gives CATSTGTEVNEQFF.

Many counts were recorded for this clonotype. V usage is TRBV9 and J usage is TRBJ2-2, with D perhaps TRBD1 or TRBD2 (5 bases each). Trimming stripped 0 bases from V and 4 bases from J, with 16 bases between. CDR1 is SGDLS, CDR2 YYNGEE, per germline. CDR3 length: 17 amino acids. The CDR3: CASSVVGTLLGTGELFF. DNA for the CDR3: TGTGCCAGCAGCGTAGTGGGGACCCTCCTGGGCACCGGGGAGCTGTTTTTT.

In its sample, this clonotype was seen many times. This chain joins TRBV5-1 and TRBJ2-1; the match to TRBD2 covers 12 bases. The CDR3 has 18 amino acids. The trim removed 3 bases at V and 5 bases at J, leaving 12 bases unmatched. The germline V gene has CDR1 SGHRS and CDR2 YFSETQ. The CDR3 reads CASSSLGRLAGANNEQFF. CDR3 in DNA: TGCGCCAGCAGCTCCCTGGGAAGACTAGCGGGGGCGAACAATGAGCAGTTCTTC.

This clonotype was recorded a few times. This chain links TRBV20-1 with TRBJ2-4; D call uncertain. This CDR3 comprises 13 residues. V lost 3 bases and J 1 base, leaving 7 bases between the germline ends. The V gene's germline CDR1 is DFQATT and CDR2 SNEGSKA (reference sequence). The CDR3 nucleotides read TGCAGTGCTAGGAAGTGGGCCAAAAACATTCAGTACTTC. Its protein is CSARKWAKNIQYF.

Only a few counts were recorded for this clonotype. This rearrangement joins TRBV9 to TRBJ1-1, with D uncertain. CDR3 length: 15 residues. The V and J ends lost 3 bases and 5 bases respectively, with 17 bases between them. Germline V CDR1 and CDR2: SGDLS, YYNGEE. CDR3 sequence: CASSGASAGSTEAFF. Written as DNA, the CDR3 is TGTGCCAGCAGCGGCGCCTCTGCAGGAAGTACTGAAGCTTTCTTT.

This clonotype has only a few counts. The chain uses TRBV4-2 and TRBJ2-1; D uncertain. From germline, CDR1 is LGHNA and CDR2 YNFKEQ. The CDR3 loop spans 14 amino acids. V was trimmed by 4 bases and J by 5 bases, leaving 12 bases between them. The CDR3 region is CASSPGWRNNEQFF. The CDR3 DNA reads TGTGCCAGCAGCCCTGGATGGCGGAACAATGAGCAGTTCTTC.

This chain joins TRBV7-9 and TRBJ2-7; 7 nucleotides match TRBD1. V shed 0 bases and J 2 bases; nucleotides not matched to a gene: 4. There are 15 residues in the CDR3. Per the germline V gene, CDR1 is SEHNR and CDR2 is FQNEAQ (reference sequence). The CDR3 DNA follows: TGTGCCAGCAGCTTAGCCCCGGACAGGACCTACGAGCAGTACTTC. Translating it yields CASSLAPDRTYEQYF.

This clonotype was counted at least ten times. Written as DNA, the CDR3 is TGTGCCAGCAGCCCCACTAGCGGGAGGCCCTACGAGCAGTACTTC. This translates into CASSPTSGRPYEQYF. V is TRBV3-1 and J is TRBJ2-7; 12 bases line up with TRBD2. V dropped 4 bases and J dropped 2; count of bases not matched to a gene: 3. The CDR3 totals 15 residues. The germline gives CDR1 LGHDT, CDR2 YNNKEL (reference sequence).

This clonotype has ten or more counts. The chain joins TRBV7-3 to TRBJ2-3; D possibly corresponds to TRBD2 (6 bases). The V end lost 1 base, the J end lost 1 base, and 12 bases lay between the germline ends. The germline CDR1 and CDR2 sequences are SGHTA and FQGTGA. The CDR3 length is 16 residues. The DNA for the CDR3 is TGTGCCAGCAGCTTAAGGTCGGGAGCGCGCACAGATACGCAGTATTTT. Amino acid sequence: CASSLRSGARTDTQYF.

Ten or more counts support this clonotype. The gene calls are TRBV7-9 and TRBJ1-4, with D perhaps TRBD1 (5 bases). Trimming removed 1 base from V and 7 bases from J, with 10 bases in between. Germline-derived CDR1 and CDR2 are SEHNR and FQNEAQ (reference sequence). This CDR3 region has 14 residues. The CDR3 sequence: CASSLGGAAEKLFF. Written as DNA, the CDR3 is TGTGCCAGCAGCTTAGGCGGGGCGGCTGAAAAACTGTTTTTT.

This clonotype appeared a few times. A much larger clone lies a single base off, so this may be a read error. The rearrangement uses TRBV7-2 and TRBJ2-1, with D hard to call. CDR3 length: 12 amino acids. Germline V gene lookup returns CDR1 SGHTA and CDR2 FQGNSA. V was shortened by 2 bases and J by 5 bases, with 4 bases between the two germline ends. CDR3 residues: CASSLPNNEQFF. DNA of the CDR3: TGTGCCAGCAGCTTACCAAACAATGAGCAGTTCTTC.

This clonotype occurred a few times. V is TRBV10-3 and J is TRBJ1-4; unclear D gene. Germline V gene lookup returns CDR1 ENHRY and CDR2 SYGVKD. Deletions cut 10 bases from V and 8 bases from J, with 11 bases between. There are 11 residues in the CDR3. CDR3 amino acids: CATSDDEKLFF. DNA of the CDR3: TGTGCCACCTCTGATGACGAAAAACTGTTTTTT.

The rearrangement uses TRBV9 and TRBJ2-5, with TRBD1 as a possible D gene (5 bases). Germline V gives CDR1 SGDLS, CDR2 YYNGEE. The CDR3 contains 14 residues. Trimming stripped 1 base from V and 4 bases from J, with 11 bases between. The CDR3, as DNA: TGTGCCAGCAGCGTAAGGGCAGGGCGAGAGACCCAGTACTTC. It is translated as CASSVRAGRETQYF. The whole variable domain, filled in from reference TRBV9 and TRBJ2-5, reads DSGVTQTPKHLITATGQRVTLRCSPRSGDLSVYWYQQSLDQGLQFLIQYYNGEERAKGNILERFSAQQFPDLHSELNLSSLELGDSALYFCASSVRAGRETQYFGPGTRLLVL.

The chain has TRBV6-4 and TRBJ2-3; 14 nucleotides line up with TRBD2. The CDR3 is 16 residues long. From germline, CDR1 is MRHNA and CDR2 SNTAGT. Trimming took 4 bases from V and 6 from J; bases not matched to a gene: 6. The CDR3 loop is CASSAETSGGADTQYF. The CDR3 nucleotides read TGTGCCAGCAGTGCGGAGACTAGCGGGGGGGCGGATACGCAGTATTTT.

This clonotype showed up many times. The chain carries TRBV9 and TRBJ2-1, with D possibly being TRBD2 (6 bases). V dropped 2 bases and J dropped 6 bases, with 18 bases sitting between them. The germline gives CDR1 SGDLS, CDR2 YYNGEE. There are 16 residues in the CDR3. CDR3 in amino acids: CASSVQGGRIGNEQFF. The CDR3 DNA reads TGTGCCAGCAGCGTTCAGGGAGGTCGTATAGGCAATGAGCAGTTCTTC.

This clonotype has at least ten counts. This CDR3 is CASSWDSRLYEQYF. The CDR3, as DNA: TGTGCCAGCAGCTGGGACAGTCGATTGTACGAGCAGTACTTC. The V call is TRBV11-1, the J call TRBJ2-7; 7 bases map to TRBD1. CDR1 and CDR2 (germline): SGHAT, FQDESV (reference sequence). V trimming: 4 bases; J trimming: 4 bases; junction bases outside the gene matches: 7. CDR3 length: 14 residues.